This T cell receptor (beta chain) was identified during a study of identical twins. TCRdb reprocessed the 5' RACE reads via MiXCR and lists one record per CDR3 protein. Of about 470,000 distinct CDR3 sequences in the sample, 20% to 25% are singletons; the top ten hold about 2.7%. The CDR3 is 16 residues long. The germline CDR1 and CDR2 sequences are MNHNS and SASEGT. Trimming took 6 bases from V and 7 from J; bases not matched to a gene: 14. In addition, the sample was reused for a study of T cells expressing NK-cell markers.

The chain uses TRBV6-1 and TRBJ2-3; TRBD2 agrees at 9 bases. The sequencing input was CD4+ T cells sorted from blood. The TCR originated in a woman between 18 and 30 years old in good health. The CDR3: CASRETGTSSGHTQYF. CDR3 in DNA: TGTGCCAGCAGAGAAACCGGGACTAGCTCGGGGCATACGCAGTATTTT.